These 32 T cell receptor beta chains share one sample of origin, sequenced in a study of T-cell reconstitution after alpha-beta-depleted transplantation in children. Unique molecular identifiers were incorporated when the TCRbeta library was constructed. TCRdb analysed the PCR reads with MiXCR anew, one entry per CDR3 protein. The table includes under 850,000 distinct CDR3 sequences, over 10% detected once. The sample here was PBMCs, taken before TCRalphabeta/CD19-depleted stem cell transplant. These receptors originate from a girl aged 2-15 years with congenital amegakaryocytic thrombocytopenia, due to receive a stem cell transplant.

Ten or more counts support this clonotype. The chain has TRBV20-1 and TRBJ2-1, with 9 nucleotides matching TRBD1. The CDR3 has 12 amino acids. Trimming at V came to 8 bases and at J to 6 bases, leaving 5 bases not matched to a gene. Germline CDR1 is DFQATT and CDR2 is SNEGSKA (reference sequence). This chain's CDR3 is CSRTGAGNEQFF. CDR3 in DNA: TGCAGTCGGACAGGGGCGGGCAATGAGCAGTTCTTC.

This clonotype was seen at least ten times. The chain recombines TRBV20-1 with TRBJ2-2; 7 bases match TRBD2. The CDR3 consists of 17 residues. J lost 5 bases, V lost 1 base, and 13 bases had no gene match. The V gene's germline CDR1 is DFQATT and CDR2 SNEGSKA (reference sequence). For the CDR3, the DNA is TGCAGTGCTAGAGGCGTCGGACTGGGGGGGTGGACCGGGGAGCTGTTTTTT. Amino acid sequence: CSARGVGLGGWTGELFF.

The chain employs TRBV5-1 and TRBJ2-7; D is perhaps TRBD1 (6 bases). The CDR3 runs to 13 residues. V dropped 1 base and J dropped 3 bases, with 8 bases sitting between them. Germline CDR1 reads SGHRS; CDR2 reads YFSETQ. Written as DNA, the CDR3 is TGCGCCAGCAGCTTGCCACAGGGCTACGAGCAGTACTTC. It translates to CASSLPQGYEQYF.

This clonotype was counted between two and nine times. This rearrangement joins TRBV12-3 or TRBV12-4 to TRBJ2-7; TRBD1 matches 11 bases. Trimming cost V 6 bases and J 3 bases; bases outside gene matches: 1. This CDR3 has 13 residues. The CDR3 loop is CASRGTGGYEQYF. The CDR3 DNA is TGTGCCAGCAGAGGGACAGGGGGCTACGAGCAGTACTTC.

This sequence joins TRBV5-5 and TRBJ2-3; D may be TRBD1 (5 bases). Germline V gives CDR1 SGHKS, CDR2 YYEKEE (reference sequence). Trimming left V 1 base short and J 4 bases short, with 10 bases between. CDR3 length: 14 amino acids. The CDR3 here is CASSLNLGADTQYF. The CDR3 nucleotides read TGTGCCAGCAGCTTGAATCTAGGGGCAGATACGCAGTATTTT.

This clonotype was picked up a small number of times. V gene TRBV2 combines with J gene TRBJ2-2, with 12 positions matching TRBD2. Germline loops: CDR1 SNHLY, CDR2 FYNNEI. The ends lost 10 bases at V and 3 bases at J; junction bases unmatched: 15. The length of the CDR3 is 18 residues. This CDR3 reads CATTSGLAGRRHTGELFF. In DNA, the CDR3 is TGTGCCACCACTAGCGGACTAGCGGGACGGAGGCACACCGGGGAGCTGTTTTTT.

This clonotype was observed many times. In DNA, the CDR3 is TGTGCCAGCAGTAAGGGGTCAGCGGGAGCGAATGAGCAGTTCTTC. As protein: CASSKGSAGANEQFF. This rearrangement joins TRBV12-3 or TRBV12-4 to TRBJ2-1; 8 bases are shared with TRBD2. The junction had 10 bases not matched to a gene; V was cut back by 5 bases and J by 7 bases. The CDR3 consists of 15 residues.

This clonotype was observed at least ten times. The chain is built from TRBV15 and TRBJ1-4; no firm D call. V lost 0 bases, J lost 3 bases, and 11 bases lay in between. Germline values: CDR1 LNHNV, CDR2 YYDKDF (reference sequence). This CDR3 region has 16 residues. CDR3 protein: CATSRDSVMANEKLFF. The CDR3 DNA sequence: TGTGCCACCAGCAGAGACAGCGTGATGGCTAATGAAAAACTGTTTTTT.

This clonotype was detected many times. The genes are TRBV5-1 and TRBJ2-1; possibly TRBD2 for D (6 bases). CDR3 length: 18 residues. The germline V and J ends were trimmed by 2 bases and 6 bases, with 24 bases remaining between them. CDR1 SGHRS and CDR2 YFSETQ come from the germline V gene. The CDR3 region has the DNA TGCGCCAGCAGCTTAAGGGACTCAGACCCAGATTTTTCCAATGAGCAGTTCTTC. Encoded protein: CASSLRDSDPDFSNEQFF.

The chain has TRBV7-2 and TRBJ2-3; 7 nucleotides agree with TRBD2. In germline, CDR1 is SGHTA, CDR2 FQGNSA. After removal of 3 bases from V and 0 bases from J, the junction contained 3 bases not matched to a gene. The CDR3 spans 15 residues. In DNA, the CDR3 is TGTGCCAGCAGCTTGCGGGAGCATAGCACAGATACGCAGTATTTT. It encodes CASSLREHSTDTQYF. The complete variable domain, with remaining parts taken from reference TRBV7-2 and TRBJ2-3, reads GAGVSQSPSNKVTEKGKDVELRCDPISGHTALYWYRQSLGQGLEFLIYFQGNSAPDKSGLPSDRFSAERTGGSVSTLTIQRTQQEDSAVYLCASSLREHSTDTQYFGPGTRLTVL.

This clonotype was observed many times. The genes are TRBV28 and TRBJ1-1; tentatively, D is TRBD1 (5 bases). Per the germline V gene, CDR1 is MDHEN and CDR2 is SYDVKM. Trimming left V 3 bases short and J 0 bases short, with 17 bases between. The CDR3 is 17 residues long. As DNA, the CDR3 is TGTGCCAGCAGTTTTCGGGGCGCAGGGCTCATGAACACTGAAGCTTTCTTT. Its protein product is CASSFRGAGLMNTEAFF.

Comment on this clonotype: A read error may be the cause here, since a much bigger clone is one base away. V gene TRBV20-1 combines with J gene TRBJ2-7, with 10 bases lining up with TRBD2. CDR1 DFQATT and CDR2 SNEGSKA come from the germline V gene (reference sequence). The CDR3 is 14 residues long. Written as DNA, the CDR3 is TGCAGTGCGGGAAAATCTAGCGGGAGAAACGAGCAGTCCTTC. Its translation: CSAGKSSGRNEQSF.

This clonotype was seen many times. This chain connects TRBV12-3 or TRBV12-4 to TRBJ2-2; 10 nucleotides align to TRBD2. There are 14 residues in the CDR3. V was clipped by 7 bases and J by 8 bases; unmatched bases: 7. CDR3 coding DNA: TGTGCCAGCACCTGGTCTAGCGGGAGTGGGGAGCTGTTTTTT. This sequence encodes CASTWSSGSGELFF.

This clonotype has at least ten counts. The rearrangement links TRBV13 to TRBJ2-6; D is undetermined. This CDR3 has 13 amino acids. Germline assignment: CDR1 PRHDT and CDR2 FYEKMQ (reference sequence). Trimming cost V 5 bases and J 2 bases, with 4 bases left between them. DNA of the CDR3: TGTGCCAGCAGCGCGCCTGGGGCCAACGTCCTGACTTTC. Protein product: CASSAPGANVLTF.

The V gene is TRBV29-1, the J gene TRBJ1-1, with D uncertain. Germline assignment: CDR1 SQVTM and CDR2 ANQGSEA. V was clipped by 7 bases and J by 1 base, with 10 bases between them. This CDR3 spans 12 amino acids. The CDR3 is CSALDGNTEAFF. The CDR3 DNA sequence: TGCAGCGCCCTGGACGGGAACACTGAAGCTTTCTTT.

V usage is TRBV11-2 and J usage is TRBJ2-5, with D unclear. Trimming removed 5 bases at V and 4 bases at J, with 17 bases between. CDR1 is SGHAT, CDR2 FQNNGV, per germline. The CDR3 has 15 residues. The DNA of the CDR3 is TGTGCCAGCAGCGACCTTCGTGGCAGTGGAGAGACCCAGTACTTC. Translating gives CASSDLRGSGETQYF.

This chain connects TRBV10-2 to TRBJ2-3; 9 nucleotides match TRBD1. The CDR3 loop spans 15 amino acids. With V trimmed by 8 bases and J by 3 bases, 9 bases remained unmatched. Germline assignment: CDR1 WSHSY and CDR2 SAAADI. The CDR3 spells CASGSWTGDTDTQYF. The CDR3 DNA reads as TGCGCCAGCGGCTCTTGGACAGGGGATACAGATACGCAGTATTTT.

In its sample, this clonotype was seen a few times. The J gene is TRBJ1-5, the V gene TRBV2, with D uncertain. Trimming left V 8 bases short and J 9 bases short, with 5 bases between. This CDR3 spans 9 amino acids. The V gene's germline CDR1 is SNHLY and CDR2 FYNNEI. The CDR3 sequence: CASGRPQHF. The DNA for the CDR3 is TGTGCCAGCGGTCGGCCCCAGCATTTT.

This rearrangement joins TRBV27 to TRBJ2-1, with 8 positions matching TRBD2. This CDR3 has 16 residues. Trimming removed 3 bases from V and 0 bases from J; junction bases left unmatched: 4. The germline V gene has CDR1 MNHEY and CDR2 SMNVEV (reference sequence). The CDR3 DNA sequence: TGTGCCAGCAGTTTTCTTAGCGGGGACTCCTACAATGAGCAGTTCTTC. Translation: CASSFLSGDSYNEQFF.

This clonotype has a count of ten or more. This chain uses TRBV10-3 with TRBJ1-1; 7 bases are a match to TRBD1. Germline CDR1 ENHRY, CDR2 SYGVKD. The ends lost 3 bases at V and 3 bases at J; junction bases unmatched: 1. The CDR3 consists of 13 residues. The CDR3: CAISETGDTEAFF. CDR3 DNA: TGTGCCATCAGTGAAACAGGGGACACTGAAGCTTTCTTT.

This clonotype has at least ten counts. The V call is TRBV5-1, the J call TRBJ2-1, with D tentatively TRBD2 (6 bases). Trimming removed 4 bases at V and 5 bases at J, with 13 bases between. Germline V gene sequence: CDR1 SGHRS, CDR2 YFSETQ. CDR3 length equals 14 residues. CDR3 in amino acids: CASSPDGLNNEQFF. CDR3 sequence (DNA): TGCGCCAGCAGCCCTGATGGACTAAACAATGAGCAGTTCTTC. Variable domain in full (rest from reference TRBV5-1 and TRBJ2-1): KAGVTQTPRYLIKTRGQQVTLSCSPISGHRSVSWYQQTPGQGLQFLFEYFSETQRNKGNFPGRFSGRQFSNSRSEMNVSTLELGDSALYLCASSPDGLNNEQFFGPGTRLTVL.

V usage is TRBV7-8 and J usage is TRBJ2-7; no reliable D call. The CDR3 sequence is 15 residues long. With 4 bases removed from V and 2 bases from J, the gap between germline ends came to 15 bases. Germline CDR1 and CDR2: SGHVS and FQNEAQ. The CDR3 DNA sequence: TGTGCCAGCAGCTCAGCCGGGTCCTCCCCCTACGAGCAGTACTTC. Protein: CASSSAGSSPYEQYF. The full variable domain, rest sourced from reference TRBV7-8 and TRBJ2-7, is GAGVSQSPRYKVAKRGQDVALRCDPISGHVSLFWYQQALGQGPEFLTYFQNEAQLDKSGLPSDRFFAERPEGSVSTLKIQRTQQEDSAVYLCASSSAGSSPYEQYFGPGTRLTVT.

This clonotype came up many times. V and J are TRBV24-1 and TRBJ2-7, with 9 nucleotides matching TRBD2. Germline V gene lookup returns CDR1 KGHDR and CDR2 SFDVKD. The CDR3 extends over 14 amino acids. Trimming at V came to 6 bases and at J to 3 bases, leaving 5 bases not matched to a gene. CDR3 protein: CATSKPSGNYEQYF. CDR3 DNA sequence: TGTGCCACCAGTAAGCCTAGCGGGAACTACGAGCAGTACTTC.

This clonotype was recorded at least ten times. The gene calls are TRBV5-1 and TRBJ2-5; 14 bases fit TRBD2. V shed 4 bases, J shed 5 bases, and the junction held 4 bases outside the gene matches. The CDR3 has 15 residues. The V gene's germline CDR1 is SGHRS and CDR2 YFSETQ. The CDR3 sequence is CASSPGLAGVETQYF. CDR3 bases: TGCGCCAGCAGCCCGGGACTAGCGGGAGTGGAGACCCAGTACTTC.

The chain combines TRBV6-5 with TRBJ1-5; 7 bases are shared with TRBD1. There are 16 residues in the CDR3. The junction had 9 bases not matched to a gene; V was cut back by 4 bases and J by 3 bases. Germline values: CDR1 MNHEY, CDR2 SVGAGI. CDR3 bases: TGTGCCAGCAGTTCCCTTCAGGGGGGGATCAATCAGCCCCAGCATTTT. Translated: CASSSLQGGINQPQHF.

This clonotype was seen at least ten times. The chain joins TRBV5-1 to TRBJ2-5, with D possibly TRBD2 on 5 matching bases. The CDR3 consists of 14 residues. Trimming pared 2 bases from V and 2 bases from J, leaving 10 bases between. The germline V gene encodes CDR1 SGHRS and CDR2 YFSETQ. The CDR3 DNA sequence: TGCGCCAGCAGCTTCATCGGGGTGCAAGAGACCCAGTACTTC. Translation gives CASSFIGVQETQYF.

On this clonotype itself: A much more abundant neighbour one base away suggests this may be a read error. The chain has TRBV4-1 and TRBJ1-3; D gene ambiguous. Germline assignment: CDR1 MGHRA and CDR2 YSYEKL. CDR3 size: 15 residues. This CDR3 reads CASSQVDISGNTIFF. CDR3 DNA sequence: TGCGCCAGCAGCCAAGTCGACATCTCTGGAAACACCATATTTTTT.

The table lists this clonotype with many counts. The chain couples TRBV20-1 to TRBJ2-1, with 7 bases fitting TRBD2. Germline values: CDR1 DFQATT, CDR2 SNEGSKA (reference sequence). CDR3 length equals 14 residues. Germline trimming cut 3 bases from V and 2 bases from J; bases unmatched to any gene: 4. CDR3 amino acids: CSASIAGPYNEQFF. The CDR3 region has the DNA TGCAGTGCTAGTATAGCGGGCCCCTACAATGAGCAGTTCTTC.

This rearrangement joins TRBV20-1 to TRBJ2-2, with TRBD2 as a possible D gene (5 bases). CDR3 length: 13 residues. Trimming left V 5 bases short and J 4 bases short, with 11 bases between. Germline assignment: CDR1 DFQATT and CDR2 SNEGSKA (reference sequence). The CDR3 DNA sequence: TGCAGTGCTTCCCACCGGGGCACCGGGGAGCTGTTTTTT. Translated: CSASHRGTGELFF.

This clonotype was recorded at least ten times. As DNA, the CDR3 is TGTGCCAGCAGTTACGGCCCACTCTATGAGCAGTTCTTC. Translated, it gives CASSYGPLYEQFF. V gene TRBV6-5 combines with J gene TRBJ2-1, with D unclear. CDR3 length: 13 residues. Germline values: CDR1 MNHEY, CDR2 SVGAGI. V lost 2 bases to trimming and J lost 8 bases, with 10 bases between them.

This clonotype was detected ten times or more. CDR3 protein: CASSPTYSYEQYF. The DNA for the CDR3 is TGTGCCAGCAGCCCAACCTACTCCTACGAGCAGTACTTC. The J gene is TRBJ2-7, the V gene TRBV9; D is unclear. Between the trimmed V and J ends, which lost 4 bases and 0 bases, there was a span of 8 bases. The CDR3 runs 13 residues. Germline lookup yields CDR1 SGDLS and CDR2 YYNGEE. Filled out from reference TRBV9 and TRBJ2-7, the complete variable domain reads DSGVTQTPKHLITATGQRVTLRCSPRSGDLSVYWYQQSLDQGLQFLIQYYNGEERAKGNILERFSAQQFPDLHSELNLSSLELGDSALYFCASSPTYSYEQYFGPGTRLTVT.

This clonotype was recorded at least ten times. The rearrangement joins TRBV12-3 or TRBV12-4 to TRBJ2-1; 8 bases fit TRBD2. The CDR3 has 13 residues. Germline trimming cut 9 bases from V and 5 bases from J; bases unmatched to any gene: 6. CDR3 region: CASQTSANNEQFF. The CDR3 nucleotides read TGTGCCAGTCAGACTAGCGCTAACAATGAGCAGTTCTTC.